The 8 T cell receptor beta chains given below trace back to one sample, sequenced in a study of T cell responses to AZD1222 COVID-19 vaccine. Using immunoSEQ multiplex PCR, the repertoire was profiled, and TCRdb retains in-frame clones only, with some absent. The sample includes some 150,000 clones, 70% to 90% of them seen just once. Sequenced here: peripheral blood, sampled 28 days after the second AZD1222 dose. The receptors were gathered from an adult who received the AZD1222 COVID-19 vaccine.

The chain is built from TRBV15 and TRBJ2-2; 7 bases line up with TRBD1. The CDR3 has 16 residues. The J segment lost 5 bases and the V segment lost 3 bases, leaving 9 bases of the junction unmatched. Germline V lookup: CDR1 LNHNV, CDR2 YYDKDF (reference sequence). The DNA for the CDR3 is TGTGCCACCAGCAGGGGGGACAGACAGAATACCGGGGAGCTGTTTTTT. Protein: CATSRGDRQNTGELFF.

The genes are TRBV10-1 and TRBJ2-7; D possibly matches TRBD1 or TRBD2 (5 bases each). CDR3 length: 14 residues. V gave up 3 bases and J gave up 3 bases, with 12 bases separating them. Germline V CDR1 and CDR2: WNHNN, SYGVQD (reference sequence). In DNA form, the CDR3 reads TGCGCCAGCAGTGATCCGGGACGTTTCTACGAGCAGTACTTC. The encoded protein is CASSDPGRFYEQYF.

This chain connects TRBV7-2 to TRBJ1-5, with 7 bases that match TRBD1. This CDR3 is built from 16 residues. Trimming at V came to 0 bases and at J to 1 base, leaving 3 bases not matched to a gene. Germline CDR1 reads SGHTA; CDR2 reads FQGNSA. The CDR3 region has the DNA TGTGCCAGCAGCTTAGCGACAGGGTCGAGCAATCAGCCCCAGCATTTT. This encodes CASSLATGSSNQPQHF.

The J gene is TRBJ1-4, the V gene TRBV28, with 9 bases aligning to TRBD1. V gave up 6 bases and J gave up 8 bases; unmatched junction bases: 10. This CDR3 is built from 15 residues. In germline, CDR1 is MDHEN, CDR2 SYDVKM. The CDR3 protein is CASSTTGGWGEKLFF. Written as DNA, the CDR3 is TGTGCCAGCAGCACCACAGGGGGCTGGGGGGAAAAACTGTTTTTT. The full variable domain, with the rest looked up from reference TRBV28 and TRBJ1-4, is DVKVTQSSRYLVKRTGEKVFLECVQDMDHENMFWYRQDPGLGLRLIYFSYDVKMKEKGDIPEGYSVSREKKERFSLILESASTNQTSMYLCASSTTGGWGEKLFFGSGTQLSVL.

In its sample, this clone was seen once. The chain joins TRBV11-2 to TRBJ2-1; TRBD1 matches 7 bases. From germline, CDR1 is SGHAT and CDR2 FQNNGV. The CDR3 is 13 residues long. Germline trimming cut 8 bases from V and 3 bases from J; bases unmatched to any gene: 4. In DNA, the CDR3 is TGTGCCAGCGTGCAGGGGGACTACAATGAGCAGTTCTTC. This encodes CASVQGDYNEQFF.

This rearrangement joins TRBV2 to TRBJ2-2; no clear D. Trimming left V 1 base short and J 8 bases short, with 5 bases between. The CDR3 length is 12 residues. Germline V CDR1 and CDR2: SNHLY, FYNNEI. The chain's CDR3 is CASSEGPGELFF. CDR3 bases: TGTGCCAGCAGTGAAGGTCCGGGGGAGCTGTTTTTT.

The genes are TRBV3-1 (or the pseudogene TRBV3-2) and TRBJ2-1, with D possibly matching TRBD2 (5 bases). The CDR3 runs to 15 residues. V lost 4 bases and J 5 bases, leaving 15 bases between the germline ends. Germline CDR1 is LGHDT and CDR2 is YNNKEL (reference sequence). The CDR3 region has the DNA TGTGCCAGCAGCCGGGATTTTCCTAGCCACAATGAGCAGTTCTTC. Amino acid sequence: CASSRDFPSHNEQFF.

CDR3 amino acids: CASSPRPGTQYF. CDR3 in DNA: TGTGCCAGCAGTCCTCGACCCGGTACGCAGTATTTT. This chain links TRBV12-3 or TRBV12-4 with TRBJ2-3, with unresolved D. The CDR3 is 12 amino acids. With 5 bases removed from V and 8 bases from J, the gap between germline ends came to 11 bases.